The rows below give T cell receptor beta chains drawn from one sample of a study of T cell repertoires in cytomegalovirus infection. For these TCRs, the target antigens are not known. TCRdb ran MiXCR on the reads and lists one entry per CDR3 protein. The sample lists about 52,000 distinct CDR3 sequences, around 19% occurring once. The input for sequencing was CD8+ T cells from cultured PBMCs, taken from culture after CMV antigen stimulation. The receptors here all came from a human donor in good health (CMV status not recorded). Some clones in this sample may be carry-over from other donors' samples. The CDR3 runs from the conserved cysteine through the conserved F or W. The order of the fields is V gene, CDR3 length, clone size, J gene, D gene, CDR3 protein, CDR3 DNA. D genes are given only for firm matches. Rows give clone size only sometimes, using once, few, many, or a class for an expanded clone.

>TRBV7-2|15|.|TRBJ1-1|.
CASSLYRGMNTEAFF
TGTGCCAGCAGCTTGTATAGGGGGATGAACACTGAAGCTTTCTTT
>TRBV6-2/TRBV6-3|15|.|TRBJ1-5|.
CASSYYMGRNQPQHF
TGTGCCAGCAGTTACTACATGGGCCGCAATCAGCCCCAGCATTTT
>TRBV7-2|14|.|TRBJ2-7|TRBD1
CASSSSGTAYEQYF
TGTGCCAGCAGCTCCTCCGGGACAGCCTACGAGCAGTACTTC
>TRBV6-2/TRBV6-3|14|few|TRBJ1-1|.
CASSYSSRTTEAFF
TGTGCCAGCAGTTACTCCTCCCGGACCACTGAAGCTTTCTTT
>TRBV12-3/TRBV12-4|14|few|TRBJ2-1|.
CASSSAGRRNEQFF
TGTGCCAGCAGTTCCGCGGGGCGGAGGAATGAGCAGTTCTTC
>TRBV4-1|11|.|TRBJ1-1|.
CASRAGSEAFF
TGCGCCAGCCGTGCGGGGTCTGAAGCTTTCTTT
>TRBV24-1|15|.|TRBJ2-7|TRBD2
CATSEAGLSSYEQYF
TGTGCCACCAGTGAAGCGGGGCTGAGCTCCTACGAGCAGTACTTC
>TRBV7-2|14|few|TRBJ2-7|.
CASSLITRSYEQYF
TGTGCCAGCAGCTTAATCACCCGCTCCTACGAGCAGTACTTC
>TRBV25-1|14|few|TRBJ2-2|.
CASVDREGVGELFF
TGTGCCAGCGTTGACAGGGAGGGAGTCGGGGAGCTGTTTTTT
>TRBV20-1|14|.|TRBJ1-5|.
CSARDWADNQPQHF
TGCAGTGCTAGAGATTGGGCAGACAATCAGCCCCAGCATTTT
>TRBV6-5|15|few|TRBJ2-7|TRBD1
CASSYSGTTGDEQYF
TGTGCCAGCAGTTACTCCGGGACGACAGGGGACGAGCAGTACTTC
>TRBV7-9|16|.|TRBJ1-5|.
CASSLGWEGNGQPQHF
TGTGCCAGCAGCTTAGGGTGGGAGGGGAACGGTCAGCCCCAGCATTTT
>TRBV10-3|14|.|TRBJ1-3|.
CAISDIDSGNTIYF
TGTGCCATCAGTGATATCGACTCTGGAAACACCATATATTTT
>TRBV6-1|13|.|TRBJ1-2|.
CASTDSQSYGYTF
TGTGCCAGCACGGACAGTCAGAGCTATGGCTACACCTTC
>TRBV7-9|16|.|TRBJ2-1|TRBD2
CASSLSSGGTYNEQFF
TGTGCCAGCAGCTTATCCAGCGGGGGGACTTACAATGAGCAGTTCTTC
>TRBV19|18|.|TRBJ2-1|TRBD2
CASTKNWVAGGPYNEQFF
TGTGCCAGTACCAAAAATTGGGTAGCGGGGGGACCTTACAATGAGCAGTTCTTC
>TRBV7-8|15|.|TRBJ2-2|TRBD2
CASSLGGTTTGELFF
TGTGCCAGCAGCTTAGGAGGGACTACCACCGGGGAGCTGTTTTTT
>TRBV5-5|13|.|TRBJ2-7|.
CASRPDTSYEQYF
TGTGCCAGCAGGCCGGACACGTCCTACGAGCAGTACTTC
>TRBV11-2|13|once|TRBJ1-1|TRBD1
CASRHRGDTEAFF
TGTGCCAGCAGACACAGGGGGGACACTGAAGCTTTCTTT
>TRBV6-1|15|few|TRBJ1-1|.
CASSEFPLTSTEAFF
TGTGCCAGCAGTGAATTTCCCCTAACTTCCACTGAAGCTTTCTTT
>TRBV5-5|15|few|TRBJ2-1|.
CASSPWESSYNEQFF
TGTGCCAGCAGCCCCTGGGAGAGCTCCTACAATGAGCAGTTCTTC
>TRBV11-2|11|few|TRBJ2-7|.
CASSHSDEQYF
TGTGCCAGCAGCCACTCGGACGAGCAGTACTTC
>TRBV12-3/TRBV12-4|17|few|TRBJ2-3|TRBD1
CASSLAPGQPVADTQYF
TGTGCCAGCAGTTTAGCGCCGGGACAGCCAGTTGCAGATACGCAGTATTTT
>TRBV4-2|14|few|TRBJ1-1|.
CASSHDGDDTEAFF
TGTGCCAGCAGCCACGACGGGGATGACACTGAAGCTTTCTTT
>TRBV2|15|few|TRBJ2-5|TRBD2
CASTLTSGAQETQYF
TGTGCCAGCACCTTGACTAGCGGGGCACAAGAGACCCAGTACTTC
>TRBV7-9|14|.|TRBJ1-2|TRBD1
CASSSGQGIYGYTF
TGTGCCAGCAGCTCAGGACAGGGCATCTATGGCTACACCTTC
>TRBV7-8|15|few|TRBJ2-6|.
CASSMDGSGANVLTF
TGTGCCAGCAGCATGGACGGCTCTGGGGCCAACGTCCTGACTTTC
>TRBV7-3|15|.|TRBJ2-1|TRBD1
CASSPRDSSYNEQFF
TGTGCCAGCAGCCCCCGGGACAGCTCCTACAATGAGCAGTTCTTC
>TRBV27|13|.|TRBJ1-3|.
CASSLGPGNTIYF
TGTGCCAGCAGTTTGGGACCTGGAAACACCATATATTTT
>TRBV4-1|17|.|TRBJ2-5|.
CASSQQPPGHSKETQYF
TGCGCCAGCAGCCAACAACCCCCGGGACACTCGAAAGAGACCCAGTACTTC
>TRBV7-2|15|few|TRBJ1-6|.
CASSLWTVDNSPLHF
TGTGCCAGCAGCTTATGGACGGTTGATAATTCACCCCTCCACTTT
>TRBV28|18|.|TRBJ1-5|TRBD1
CASSRDSATGSGNQPQHF
TGTGCCAGCAGTAGGGACAGCGCTACAGGGTCTGGCAATCAGCCCCAGCATTTT
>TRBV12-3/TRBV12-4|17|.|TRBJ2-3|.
CASPKVQGISSTDTQYF
TGTGCCAGCCCTAAGGTACAGGGCATATCTAGCACAGATACGCAGTATTTT
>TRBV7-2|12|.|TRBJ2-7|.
CASSFSSYEQYF
TGTGCCAGCAGCTTTTCCTCCTACGAGCAGTACTTC
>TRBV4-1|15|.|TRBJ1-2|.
CASSQPLQGRYGYTF
TGCGCCAGCAGCCAACCCCTACAGGGTCGCTATGGCTACACCTTC
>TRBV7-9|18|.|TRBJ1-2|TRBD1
CASSPTGTGGLRVYGYTF
TGTGCCAGCAGTCCTACCGGGACAGGGGGCCTCCGGGTCTATGGCTACACCTTC
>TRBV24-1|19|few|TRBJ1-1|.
CATPERSDKETAMNTEAFF
TGTGCCACTCCTGAGCGCTCTGATAAGGAGACGGCTATGAACACTGAAGCTTTCTTT
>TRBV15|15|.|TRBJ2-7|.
CATSRDQDRSYEQYF
TGTGCCACCAGCAGAGATCAAGACAGGTCCTACGAGCAGTACTTC
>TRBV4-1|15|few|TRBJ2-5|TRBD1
CASSQAGQLQETQYF
TGCGCCAGCAGCCAAGCGGGACAGCTTCAAGAGACCCAGTACTTC
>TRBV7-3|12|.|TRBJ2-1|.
CASSLTLGEQFF
TGTGCCAGCAGCTTAACGCTGGGGGAGCAGTTCTTC
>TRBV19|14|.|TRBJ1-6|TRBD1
CASRGTGGVSPLHF
TGTGCCAGTAGGGGAACAGGGGGCGTTTCACCCCTCCACTTT
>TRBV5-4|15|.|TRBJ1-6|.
CASSLEVTANSPLHF
TGTGCCAGCAGCTTGGAGGTGACAGCTAATTCACCCCTCCACTTT
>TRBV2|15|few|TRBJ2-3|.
CASSSWENLGDTQYF
TGTGCCAGCAGTAGTTGGGAGAACCTAGGAGATACGCAGTATTTT
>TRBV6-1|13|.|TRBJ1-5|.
CASSEGLYQPQHF
TGTGCCAGCAGTGAAGGGTTATATCAGCCCCAGCATTTT
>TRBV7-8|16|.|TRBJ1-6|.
CASSLAFQGPNSPLHF
TGTGCCAGCAGCTTAGCGTTTCAGGGTCCTAATTCACCCCTCCACTTT
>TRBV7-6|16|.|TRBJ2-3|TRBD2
CASSSASGSYTDTQYF
TGTGCCAGCAGCTCGGCTAGCGGGAGCTACACAGATACGCAGTATTTT
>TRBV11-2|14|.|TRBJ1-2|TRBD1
CASSSGQGAYGYTF
TGTGCCAGCAGCTCGGGACAGGGGGCGTATGGCTACACCTTC
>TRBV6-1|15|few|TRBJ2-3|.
CASLWESSLTDMQYF
TGTGCCAGCCTTTGGGAGTCTAGCCTGACAGATATGCAGTATTTT
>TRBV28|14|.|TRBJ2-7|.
CASSWLEGSHEQYF
TGTGCCAGCAGTTGGCTGGAGGGGTCGCACGAGCAGTACTTC
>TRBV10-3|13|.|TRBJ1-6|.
CAIRQGENSPLHF
TGTGCCATCAGACAGGGCGAAAATTCACCCCTCCACTTT
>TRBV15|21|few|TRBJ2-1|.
CATSREAPRVAVRGGPNEQFF
TGTGCCACCAGCAGAGAGGCCCCGAGGGTGGCCGTGAGGGGGGGACCCAATGAGCAGTTCTTC
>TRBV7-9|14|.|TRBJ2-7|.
CASSLAQLIHEQYF
TGTGCCAGCAGCTTAGCTCAGTTGATCCACGAGCAGTACTTC
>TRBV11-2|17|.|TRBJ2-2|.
CASSFPRRDSNTGELFF
TGTGCCAGCAGCTTTCCGCGCAGAGACTCGAACACCGGGGAGCTGTTTTTT